The T cell receptor (beta chain) under discussion was sequenced for a study of CD8 T cells in ankylosing spondylitis. In making TCR beta libraries, quantitative 5'-RACE with molecular barcodes was used. Each CDR3 protein is one row after TCRdb ran MiXCR on the 5' RACE reads. Of just under 550,000 distinct CDR3 sequences in the sample, more than 9.5% were seen once. General study findings and limits: A TCR beta motif of under ten highly homologous variants seemed to mark ankylosing spondylitis blood. Disease-linked clones were found to be CD8+ and relatively rare in peripheral blood. Reports of some motif variants in reactive arthritis synovial fluid and blood predate this one. The authors reported significant enrichment of disease-linked clones in matched ankylosing spondylitis synovial fluid.

For this clonotype: The antigen is not known. Relative to the germline gene, one junction end is altered; a read error may explain this.

The sample taken for sequencing was blood, either unsorted or a sorted T cell fraction (not recorded which). The clonotype was recovered from a male donor with ankylosing spondylitis.

The CDR3 DNA reads as TGTGCCAGCAGCCAAGAGGGGCTAACTAACTATGGCTACTCCTTC. This translates into CASSQEGLTNYGYSF. The chain employs TRBV4-2 and TRBJ1-2; maybe TRBD1 (5 bases). The CDR3 consists of 15 residues. Germline V gene lookup returns CDR1 LGHNA and CDR2 YNFKEQ.